The 9 T cell receptor beta chains reported below all come from one sample, sequenced in a study of cytomegalovirus exposure and HLA in healthy donors. Both 60 Vbeta primers and 13 Jbeta primers went into the PCR. Here immunoSEQ multiplex PCR was the method, and the copy in TCRdb shows in-frame clones only, minus some. The sample comprises roughly 200,000 clones, around four fifths of which are singletons, and about 0.58% rests with the top ten. Sample: PBMCs. These TCRs come from a woman aged 40 to 50 in good health and CMV-seronegative.

The chain combines TRBV2 with TRBJ2-3; D unclear. CDR3 length: 12 residues. Deletions cut 3 bases from V and 3 bases from J, with 4 bases between. CDR1 and CDR2 (germline): SNHLY, FYNNEI. CDR3 sequence: CASSESTDTQYF. The CDR3 coding sequence is TGTGCCAGCAGTGAGAGTACAGATACGCAGTATTTT.

This chain links TRBV28 with TRBJ2-7; 9 bases are shared with TRBD2. V lost 4 bases and J lost 3; bases outside the gene matches: 7. CDR3 size: 15 residues. In germline, CDR1 is MDHEN, CDR2 SYDVKM. For the CDR3, the DNA is TGTGCCAGCAGTTCTACCCCGACTAGCGGCTACGAGCAGTACTTC. Encoded protein: CASSSTPTSGYEQYF.

The chain employs TRBV14 and TRBJ2-5, with TRBD1 identical over 9 bases. The CDR3 extends over 15 amino acids. Germline V CDR1 and CDR2: SGHDN, FVKESK. The J segment lost 7 bases and the V segment lost 4 bases, leaving 10 bases of the junction unmatched. CDR3 DNA: TGTGCCAGCAGCCCGGGACAGGGTGGTGTGGGGACCCAGTACTTC. Amino acid sequence: CASSPGQGGVGTQYF.

V usage is TRBV7-9 and J usage is TRBJ1-5, with D possibly being TRBD1 (6 bases). V lost 5 bases to trimming and J lost 3 bases, with 14 bases between them. Germline loops: CDR1 SEHNR, CDR2 FQNEAQ (reference sequence). CDR3 size: 15 residues. Here the CDR3 DNA reads TGTGCCAGCAGCCCAATCGGACAGACCAATCAGCCCCAGCATTTT. Amino acid sequence: CASSPIGQTNQPQHF.

With respect to this clone: Sequence at one end of the junction differs from germline and may be a read error. V is TRBV7-7 and J is TRBJ2-5; 7 nucleotides line up with TRBD1. Germline values: CDR1 SSHAT, CDR2 FNYEAQ (reference sequence). The CDR3 is 16 residues long. The CDR3 loop reads CASSLWPGTDQETQYF. The CDR3 nucleotides are TGTGCTAGCAGCTTATGGCCGGGGACAGACCAAGAGACCCAGTACTTC.

V and J are TRBV6-1 and TRBJ2-1, with 8 bases aligning to TRBD1. After removal of 7 bases from V and 4 bases from J, the junction contained 9 bases not matched to a gene. Germline CDR1 is MNHNS and CDR2 is SASEGT. CDR3 length equals 15 residues. CDR3 amino acids: CASTKGGQGYNEQFF. The CDR3 region has the DNA TGTGCCAGCACCAAGGGCGGACAGGGATACAATGAGCAGTTCTTC.

V and J are TRBV7-2 and TRBJ1-5; 10 bases are a match to TRBD1. The V and J ends lost 8 bases and 7 bases, in that order; junction bases with no gene match: 8. Germline CDR1 is SGHTA and CDR2 is FQGNSA. The CDR3 length is 14 residues. CDR3 sequence reads: CASASGTGEQPQHF. CDR3 nucleotide sequence: TGTGCCAGCGCTTCGGGGACAGGGGAACAGCCCCAGCATTTT.

This chain links TRBV7-2 with TRBJ1-2, with D unclear. Germline CDR1 is SGHTA and CDR2 is FQGNSA. V was pared by 4 bases and J by 8 bases, with 23 bases between. This CDR3 comprises 16 residues. CDR3 coding DNA: TGTGCCAGCAGCTCCTACCAACAGCGGGTTCTCGGGGGCTACACCTTC. It yields the protein CASSSYQQRVLGGYTF.

The chain recombines TRBV4-2 with TRBJ2-7; D might be TRBD2 (6 bases). This CDR3 contains 15 residues. Trimming cost V 5 bases and J 1 base, with 15 bases left between them. Germline V gene sequence: CDR1 LGHNA, CDR2 YNFKEQ. CDR3 in amino acids: CASSGSGPDSYEQYF. CDR3 nucleotides: TGTGCCAGCAGCGGCAGCGGGCCAGATTCCTACGAGCAGTACTTC.